These 19 T cell receptor beta chains came from one sample sequenced in a study of STAT3 mutations in large granular lymphocyte leukemia. General study findings and limits: In T-cell large granular lymphocyte leukemia, about half of patients showed multiple immunodominant subclonotypes.

No cognate antigen is known for these TCRs. Only in-frame clones appear in the TCRdb table, and some are missing; sequencing was by immunoSEQ multiplex PCR. The repertoire holds approximately 42,000 clones, with about three quarters as singletons. Sequenced sample: PBMCs. The source is a human donor with T large granular lymphocyte leukemia. Some clones in this sample may be carry-over from other donors' samples.

The rearrangement uses TRBV5-6 and TRBJ2-7; the match to TRBD1 covers 8 bases. Germline V gene sequence: CDR1 SGHDT, CDR2 YYEEEE. This CDR3 is built from 14 residues. Trimming removed 4 bases from V and 7 bases from J; junction bases left unmatched: 10. The CDR3 sequence is CASSPQTGAGEQYV. The DNA of the CDR3 is TGTGCCAGCAGCCCTCAGACAGGGGCGGGGGAGCAGTACGTC.

The genes are TRBV27 and TRBJ2-1, with 7 bases lining up with TRBD2. From germline, CDR1 is MNHEY and CDR2 SMNVEV (reference sequence). The length of the CDR3 is 15 residues. Trimming cost V 5 bases and J 2 bases; bases outside gene matches: 6. CDR3 loop: CASSTLAGAYNEQFF. CDR3 DNA sequence: TGTGCCAGCAGTACCTTGGCGGGGGCCTACAATGAGCAGTTCTTC.

The rearrangement joins TRBV11-2 to TRBJ2-5; 10 bases match TRBD2. The germline CDR1 and CDR2 sequences are SGHAT and FQNNGV. Trimming cost V 1 base and J 2 bases; bases outside gene matches: 4. The CDR3 contains 16 residues. This CDR3 is CASSLGQLAGQETQYF. CDR3 DNA sequence: TGTGCCAGCAGCTTAGGTCAACTAGCGGGGCAAGAGACCCAGTACTTC.

This chain uses TRBV30 with TRBJ1-6; D possibly corresponds to TRBD1 (6 bases). Germline V gene data show CDR1 as GTSNPN and CDR2 as SVGIG (reference sequence). CDR3 length equals 13 residues. V lost 3 bases and J 9 bases, leaving 12 bases between the germline ends. The CDR3 is CAWRQGLRSPLHF. For the CDR3, the DNA is TGTGCCTGGAGGCAGGGGTTACGTTCACCCCTCCACTTT.

The rearrangement links TRBV19 to TRBJ1-2; no reliable D call. Germline CDR1 and CDR2: LNHDA and SQIVND (reference sequence). This CDR3 has 15 residues. The V gene lost 8 bases and the J gene lost 4 bases, with 20 bases spanning the gap. In DNA form, the CDR3 reads TGTGCCAGTTCTCCCGGGATTCAATGGAGCTATGGCTACACCTTC. It encodes CASSPGIQWSYGYTF. Supplemented by reference TRBV19 and TRBJ1-2, the full variable domain reads DGGITQSPKYLFRKEGQNVTLSCEQNLNHDAMYWYRQDPGQGLRLIYYSQIVNDFQKGDIAEGYSVSREKKESFPLTVTSAQKNPTAFYLCASSPGIQWSYGYTFGSGTRLTVV.

The J gene is TRBJ1-1, the V gene TRBV5-4; the D is unclear. Between the trimmed V and J ends, which lost 4 bases and 0 bases, there was a span of 13 bases. The CDR3 length is 15 residues. Germline V gene sequence: CDR1 SGHNT, CDR2 YYREEE (reference sequence). CDR3 sequence (DNA): TGTGCCAGCAGCCAGTTCGCGGGGTTGAACACTGAAGCTTTCTTT. Translated, it gives CASSQFAGLNTEAFF.

The CDR3 sequence is CASAIQGRAYGYTF. The CDR3, as DNA: TGTGCCAGCGCGATACAGGGGCGGGCCTATGGCTACACCTTC. This chain uses TRBV28 with TRBJ1-2; 7 bases match TRBD1. Looked up from germline, CDR1 is MDHEN and CDR2 is SYDVKM. The CDR3 loop spans 14 amino acids. V lost 8 bases, J lost 4 bases, and 10 bases stayed unmatched.

The J gene is TRBJ1-6, the V gene TRBV5-1, with D hard to call. V was cut by 5 bases and J by 0 bases, with 3 bases left in between. The germline CDR1 and CDR2 sequences are SGHRS and YFSETQ. The CDR3 sequence is 13 residues long. The CDR3 reads CASSYSYNSPLHF. As DNA, the CDR3 is TGCGCCAGCAGTTACTCCTATAATTCACCCCTCCACTTT. Combining the CDR3 with reference TRBV5-1 and TRBJ1-6 gives the whole variable domain KAGVTQTPRYLIKTRGQQVTLSCSPISGHRSVSWYQQTPGQGLQFLFEYFSETQRNKGNFPGRFSGRQFSNSRSEMNVSTLELGDSALYLCASSYSYNSPLHFGNGTRLTVT.

There are a few counts of this clone. The chain is built from TRBV6-1 and TRBJ2-7; 7 bases align to TRBD1. The CDR3 spans 13 residues. Germline CDR1 and CDR2: MNHNS and SASEGT. V gave up 6 bases and J gave up 3 bases; unmatched junction bases: 5. CDR3 region: CASRRQGGYEQYV. The CDR3 region has the DNA TGTGCCAGCAGGAGACAGGGTGGCTACGAGCAGTACGTC.

The J gene is TRBJ2-3, the V gene TRBV11-2; TRBD1 or TRBD2 may be the D gene (5 bases each). Looked up from germline, CDR1 is SGHAT and CDR2 is FQNNGV. Between the trimmed V and J ends, which lost 7 bases and 5 bases, there was a span of 16 bases. CDR3 length: 14 amino acids. The CDR3 bases are TGTGCCAGCATAACTCCGGGGACCCGAGATACGCAGTATTTT. Encoded protein: CASITPGTRDTQYF.

The chain links TRBV23-1 to TRBJ2-7; no clear D gene. TRBV23-1 is identified as an open reading frame with a role that is uncertain. V dropped 3 bases and J dropped 3 bases, with 12 bases sitting between them. CDR3 size: 14 residues. The CDR3 here is CASSHLHVLYEQYV. The CDR3 nucleotides read TGCGCCAGCAGTCATCTTCACGTTCTCTACGAGCAGTACGTC.

The chain carries TRBV5-1 and TRBJ2-2; TRBD1 matches 7 bases. The CDR3 consists of 15 residues. J lost 5 bases, V lost 3 bases, and 7 bases had no gene match. Germline values: CDR1 SGHRS, CDR2 YFSETQ. The CDR3 reads CASSWRQGTTGELFF. CDR3 sequence (DNA): TGCGCCAGCAGCTGGAGACAGGGAACGACCGGGGAGCTGTTTTTT. Filled out from reference TRBV5-1 and TRBJ2-2, the complete variable domain reads KAGVTQTPRYLIKTRGQQVTLSCSPISGHRSVSWYQQTPGQGLQFLFEYFSETQRNKGNFPGRFSGRQFSNSRSEMNVSTLELGDSALYLCASSWRQGTTGELFFGEGSRLTVL.

This sequence joins TRBV6-1 and TRBJ2-7; D unresolved. Between the trimmed V and J ends, which lost 1 base and 3 bases, there was a span of 10 bases. This CDR3 spans 14 amino acids. Germline V gives CDR1 MNHNS, CDR2 SASEGT. The CDR3 DNA sequence: TGTGCCAGCAGTGAAGAGGGATCTCTCTACGAGCAGTACGTC. Residues: CASSEEGSLYEQYV.

CDR3 nucleotides: TGCGCCAGCAGCTCACCAAATAGCGGGGGGGCGGCCAAAAACATTCAGTACTTC. Translating it yields CASSSPNSGGAAKNIQYF. The J gene is TRBJ2-4, the V gene TRBV5-1, with 11 bases matching TRBD2. The CDR3 extends over 18 amino acids. With V trimmed by 3 bases and J by 1 base, 9 bases remained unmatched. CDR1 is SGHRS and CDR2 is YFSETQ in the germline V gene.

The chain uses TRBV27 and TRBJ1-1, with D unresolved. The CDR3 contains 16 residues. Trimming shortened V by 0 bases and J by 2 bases, and 13 bases separated the two germline ends. Germline CDR1 and CDR2: MNHEY and SMNVEV (reference sequence). The CDR3 DNA follows: TGTGCCAGCAGTTTATCGGGAACCACCTATAACACTGAAGCTTTCTTT. It codes for CASSLSGTTYNTEAFF.

This clone was seen only a few times. J is TRBJ2-3 and V is TRBV29-1, with 14 bases identical to TRBD2. This CDR3 region has 16 residues. Germline loops: CDR1 SQVTM, CDR2 ANQGSEA. The trim removed 6 bases at V and 6 bases at J, leaving 11 bases unmatched. CDR3 residues: CSVGTSGGIKADTQYF. The CDR3 nucleotides read TGCAGCGTCGGGACTAGCGGGGGAATTAAGGCGGATACGCAGTATTTT.

This chain uses TRBV5-1 with TRBJ2-1, with D tentatively TRBD2 (6 bases). Trimming removed 5 bases at V and 9 bases at J, with 18 bases between. The CDR3 runs to 14 residues. CDR1 and CDR2 from the germline V gene are SGHRS and YFSETQ. The CDR3 reads CASRLHGGASEQFF. The CDR3 nucleotides read TGCGCCAGCAGGCTCCACGGCGGGGCCAGTGAGCAGTTCTTC.

The V and J genes are TRBV9 and TRBJ2-2; 8 bases are shared with TRBD2. The junction had 7 bases not matched to a gene; V was cut back by 4 bases and J by 5 bases. Germline V gene lookup returns CDR1 SGDLS and CDR2 YYNGEE. The CDR3 is 15 amino acids. CDR3 protein: CASSSGLDRTGELFF. The CDR3 bases are TGTGCCAGCAGCTCGGGACTAGATCGTACCGGGGAGCTGTTTTTT. The variable domain in full, with the rest retrieved from reference TRBV9 and TRBJ2-2, is DSGVTQTPKHLITATGQRVTLRCSPRSGDLSVYWYQQSLDQGLQFLIQYYNGEERAKGNILERFSAQQFPDLHSELNLSSLELGDSALYFCASSSGLDRTGELFFGEGSRLTVL.

The genes are TRBV13 and TRBJ1-1; perhaps TRBD1 as D (5 bases). V was clipped by 5 bases and J by 0 bases, with 19 bases between them. The germline CDR1 and CDR2 sequences are PRHDT and FYEKMQ (reference sequence). CDR3 length: 17 amino acids. The CDR3 is CASSTTTQKGMNTEAFF. Here the CDR3 DNA reads TGTGCCAGCAGCACAACGACACAAAAGGGGATGAACACTGAAGCTTTCTTT.